The 28 T cell receptor beta chains listed next were all sequenced from one sample in a study of identical twins. MiXCR, applied by TCRdb to the 5' RACE reads, yields one record per CDR3 protein. The sample lists a few hundred thousand distinct CDR3 sequences; roughly 15% were seen once. The sample was also linked to a second study, of yellow fever vaccine responses in identical twins.

The sequenced sample was CD4+ T cells sorted from blood. The receptors were sampled from a woman aged 18-30 years in good health.

This chain links TRBV5-1 with TRBJ2-5; TRBD2 matches 12 bases. This CDR3 has 17 residues. V was pared by 3 bases and J by 4 bases, with 10 bases of the junction left unmatched. The germline CDR1 and CDR2 sequences are SGHRS and YFSETQ. As DNA, the CDR3 is TGCGCCAGCAGCTCAACCCAGACTAGCGGGAGTCGAGAGACCCAGTACTTC. It is translated as CASSSTQTSGSRETQYF. Based on the CDR3 plus reference TRBV5-1 and TRBJ2-5, the full variable domain is KAGVTQTPRYLIKTRGQQVTLSCSPISGHRSVSWYQQTPGQGLQFLFEYFSETQRNKGNFPGRFSGRQFSNSRSEMNVSTLELGDSALYLCASSSTQTSGSRETQYFGPGTRLLVL.

This clonotype occurred a few times. The chain combines TRBV29-1 with TRBJ2-5; D not resolved. Germline CDR1 and CDR2: SQVTM and ANQGSEA. This CDR3 comprises 13 residues. V lost 2 bases, J lost 1 base, and 8 bases lay in between. CDR3 sequence: CSVETEAQETQYF. The CDR3 DNA reads TGCAGCGTTGAAACCGAAGCCCAAGAGACCCAGTACTTC.

V is TRBV27 and J is TRBJ1-2, with 9 bases fitting TRBD1. Germline V gene lookup returns CDR1 MNHEY and CDR2 SMNVEV (reference sequence). Trimming cost V 2 bases and J 8 bases; bases outside gene matches: 3. This CDR3 comprises 13 residues. CDR3 bases: TGTGCCAGCAGTTTAGGGACAGGGAGCGGCTACACCTTC. Translated, it gives CASSLGTGSGYTF.

This clonotype occurred a few times. V gene TRBV5-6 combines with J gene TRBJ2-7; 7 nucleotides line up with TRBD2. Germline V lookup: CDR1 SGHDT, CDR2 YYEEEE. The CDR3 is 17 amino acids. Losses at the gene ends were 3 bases for V and 4 bases for J; bases not matched to a gene: 16. The CDR3 sequence is CASSYLFGEGLSYEQYF. For the CDR3, the DNA is TGTGCCAGCAGCTATCTATTCGGGGAGGGCCTTTCATACGAGCAGTACTTC.

Remarks on this clonotype: This sequence may be a read error, since a much larger clone differs from it by one base. The chain carries TRBV3-1 and TRBJ2-2; D call uncertain. The V end was cut by 4 bases, the J end by 0 bases, with 6 bases between. CDR1 and CDR2 from the germline V gene are LGHDT and YNNKEL (reference sequence). This CDR3 has 14 residues. CDR3 in DNA: TGTGCCAGCAGCCGCATTTCGAACACCGGGGAGCTGTTTTTT. Residues: CASSRISNTGELFF.

This sequence joins TRBV28 and TRBJ2-3, with 9 bases identical to TRBD2. The germline V gene has CDR1 MDHEN and CDR2 SYDVKM. The CDR3 consists of 13 residues. The trim removed 8 bases at V and 3 bases at J, leaving 3 bases unmatched. Here the CDR3 DNA reads TGTGCCAGCGCGGGGGGGCTAACAGATACGCAGTATTTT. Its protein is CASAGGLTDTQYF.

The gene calls are TRBV7-2 and TRBJ2-6; TRBD2 is a possible D gene (6 bases). The length of the CDR3 is 13 residues. CDR1 and CDR2 from the germline V gene are SGHTA and FQGNSA. The V end was cut by 1 base, the J end by 13 bases, with 11 bases between. CDR3 in DNA: TGTGCCAGCAGCTTAGTTCGCGCGGGAGTCCTGACTTTC. It yields the protein CASSLVRAGVLTF.

This clonotype has only a few counts. V is TRBV11-2 and J is TRBJ1-2; 7 bases agree with TRBD1. Germline-derived CDR1 and CDR2 are SGHAT and FQNNGV. The CDR3 spans 14 residues. With 1 base clipped from V and 4 bases from J, the junction kept 3 bases outside the gene matches. The CDR3: CASSLVSGGYGYTF. The CDR3 DNA is TGTGCCAGCAGCTTAGTGTCAGGGGGCTATGGCTACACCTTC.

This clonotype was observed a few times. The rearrangement joins TRBV3-1 to TRBJ1-2; perhaps TRBD1 as D (5 bases). CDR3 length equals 14 residues. V dropped 3 bases and J dropped 3 bases, with 11 bases sitting between them. Germline CDR1 reads LGHDT; CDR2 reads YNNKEL (reference sequence). In DNA form, the CDR3 reads TGTGCCAGCAGCCAGGGACCGGGGTACTATGGCTACACCTTC. Translated, it gives CASSQGPGYYGYTF.

This clonotype was counted between two and nine times. The rearrangement links TRBV18 to TRBJ1-1; no clear D gene. Trimming removed 2 bases at V and 4 bases at J, with 14 bases between. Germline V gene sequence: CDR1 KGHSH, CDR2 LQKENI. The CDR3 runs to 15 residues. The CDR3 region has the DNA TGTGCCAGCTCACCAAACGAGAAACTGTTCACTGAAGCTTTCTTT. As protein: CASSPNEKLFTEAFF.

The sample holds many counts of this clonotype. The rearrangement links TRBV5-1 to TRBJ2-7, with D perhaps TRBD2 (6 bases). The germline V gene encodes CDR1 SGHRS and CDR2 YFSETQ. The V and J ends lost 3 bases and 4 bases respectively, with 14 bases between them. This CDR3 contains 14 residues. CDR3 in amino acids: CASSSTQTRYEQYF. The CDR3 nucleotides read TGCGCCAGCAGCTCGACACAGACTAGATACGAGCAGTACTTC.

V gene TRBV11-2 combines with J gene TRBJ2-2; 11 bases fit TRBD1. From germline, CDR1 is SGHAT and CDR2 FQNNGV. CDR3 length equals 17 residues. V was pared by 4 bases and J by 5 bases, with 9 bases of the junction left unmatched. CDR3 region: CASSSYGTGGWTGELFF. The CDR3 nucleotides are TGTGCCAGCAGCTCATACGGGACAGGGGGTTGGACCGGGGAGCTGTTTTTT.

In its sample, this clonotype was seen a few times. CDR3 sequence: CASSLVSGLESGELFF. The CDR3 DNA sequence: TGTGCCAGCAGCTTAGTCAGTGGACTAGAGTCCGGGGAGCTGTTTTTT. The chain joins TRBV7-2 to TRBJ2-2; TRBD2 matches 7 bases. The CDR3 consists of 16 residues. Germline CDR1 is SGHTA and CDR2 is FQGNSA. V lost 1 base, J lost 6 bases, and 8 bases stayed unmatched.

The chain carries TRBV20-1 and TRBJ2-2; the match to TRBD2 covers 10 bases. J was trimmed by 4 bases and V by 6 bases; bases with no gene match: 8. Germline CDR1 DFQATT, CDR2 SNEGSKA (reference sequence). This CDR3 comprises 15 residues. The CDR3 bases are TGCAGTGCAGCAACTAGCGGGGTTCGCACCGGGGAGCTGTTTTTT. It yields the protein CSAATSGVRTGELFF.

This clonotype was seen a few times. The chain uses TRBV6-5 and TRBJ2-7, with 8 positions matching TRBD1. Germline V gene sequence: CDR1 MNHEY, CDR2 SVGAGI. With V trimmed by 2 bases and J by 3 bases, 12 bases remained unmatched. This CDR3 region has 17 residues. The CDR3 region is CASSYPVKNGTGYEQYV. The DNA of the CDR3 is TGTGCCAGCAGTTACCCGGTAAAGAACGGGACAGGCTACGAGCAGTACGTC.

This sequence joins TRBV4-2 and TRBJ1-2; TRBD1 agrees at 7 bases. CDR3 length: 17 amino acids. The germline V gene encodes CDR1 LGHNA and CDR2 YNFKEQ. Unmatched junction bases numbered 11, after V lost 1 base and J lost 3 bases. The DNA of the CDR3 is TGTGCCAGCAGCCAAGCTTGGGGGACAGCAGACCACTATGGCTACACCTTC. Protein: CASSQAWGTADHYGYTF.

Only a few counts were recorded for this clonotype. This rearrangement joins TRBV9 to TRBJ2-7, with D perhaps matching TRBD2 (5 bases). With 0 bases removed from V and 6 bases from J, the gap between germline ends came to 13 bases. Germline V gene data show CDR1 as SGDLS and CDR2 as YYNGEE. The CDR3 extends over 14 amino acids. The CDR3 bases are TGTGCCAGCAGCGTAGGGCCGGAGAGCGGCGAGCAGTACTTC. This codes for CASSVGPESGEQYF.

J is TRBJ1-5 and V is TRBV20-1; D ambiguous. The V end was cut by 1 base, the J end by 7 bases, with 14 bases between. Looked up from germline, CDR1 is DFQATT and CDR2 is SNEGSKA (reference sequence). CDR3 size: 14 residues. This chain's CDR3 is CSARVGPQTQPQHF. The CDR3 DNA follows: TGCAGTGCTAGAGTCGGGCCCCAAACCCAGCCCCAGCATTTT.

This chain joins TRBV5-5 and TRBJ2-3; D gene unclear. Trimming pared 2 bases from V and 2 bases from J, leaving 12 bases between. This CDR3 is built from 15 residues. Germline V gene sequence: CDR1 SGHKS, CDR2 YYEKEE (reference sequence). CDR3: CASSLALTHTDTQYF. As DNA, the CDR3 is TGTGCCAGCAGCTTAGCTTTAACGCACACAGATACGCAGTATTTT.

This clonotype was seen at least ten times. The chain combines TRBV29-1 with TRBJ2-1; no definite D call. V was trimmed by 3 bases and J by 11 bases, leaving 20 bases between them. Germline loops: CDR1 SQVTM, CDR2 ANQGSEA. The CDR3 contains 14 residues. CDR3 bases: TGCAGCGTTGATCCCCGAGGCTCAGCTTCGAAGCAGTTCTTC. Residues: CSVDPRGSASKQFF.

In this sample, this clonotype turned up many times. The chain joins TRBV12-3 or TRBV12-4 to TRBJ2-1; TRBD2 matches 7 bases. This CDR3 contains 15 residues. Trimming at V came to 0 bases and at J to 6 bases, leaving 5 bases not matched to a gene. The DNA for the CDR3 is TGTGCCAGCAGTTTAGCGGGAGGGATCATCAATGAGCAGTTCTTC. This codes for CASSLAGGIINEQFF.

This clonotype appeared a few times. The rearrangement uses TRBV11-1 and TRBJ2-7, with 11 bases that match TRBD2. The CDR3 has 18 amino acids. V dropped 1 base and J dropped 2; count of bases not matched to a gene: 10. Per the germline V gene, CDR1 is SGHAT and CDR2 is FQDESV (reference sequence). CDR3 sequence: CASSLGSGGLAVTYEQYF. For the CDR3, the DNA is TGTGCCAGCAGCTTAGGGTCAGGGGGACTAGCGGTAACCTACGAGCAGTACTTC.

The chain has TRBV3-1 and TRBJ2-7; D gene unclear. Germline CDR1 LGHDT, CDR2 YNNKEL (reference sequence). The CDR3 extends over 15 amino acids. V was trimmed by 1 base and J by 3 bases, leaving 13 bases between them. CDR3 nucleotides: TGTGCCAGCAGCCAAGTTGAGGCCTCGTACTACGAGCAGTACTTC. Its protein is CASSQVEASYYEQYF.

A few counts support this clonotype. The chain joins TRBV10-3 to TRBJ2-7; D remains ambiguous. CDR1 ENHRY and CDR2 SYGVKD come from the germline V gene. The ends were cut back, 2 bases at V and 4 bases at J, with 12 bases in the middle. This CDR3 region has 14 residues. In nucleotides, the CDR3 is TGTGCCATCAGTGAGGGTGGGATTGATTACGAGCAGTACTTC. Residues: CAISEGGIDYEQYF.

This clonotype appeared a few times. The CDR3 region is CASSHFGPGTGNTEAFF. CDR3 nucleotide sequence: TGTGCCAGCAGCCATTTCGGTCCCGGGACAGGGAACACTGAAGCTTTCTTT. The chain couples TRBV4-2 to TRBJ1-1; TRBD1 matches 8 bases. V was clipped by 3 bases and J by 1 base; unmatched bases: 10. CDR3 length: 17 residues. CDR1 and CDR2 (germline): LGHNA, YNFKEQ.

The chain joins TRBV15 to TRBJ2-2, with 10 bases identical to TRBD2. V dropped 2 bases and J dropped 0; count of bases not matched to a gene: 12. CDR1 is LNHNV and CDR2 is YYDKDF in the germline V gene (reference sequence). This CDR3 comprises 20 residues. CDR3: CATSRPLRERGGSNTGELFF. The CDR3 region has the DNA TGTGCCACCAGCAGACCCCTTCGGGAGCGGGGGGGTTCGAACACCGGGGAGCTGTTTTTT.

The genes are TRBV3-1 and TRBJ2-1, with 10 bases lining up with TRBD2. The ends lost 1 base at V and 0 bases at J; junction bases unmatched: 9. This CDR3 has 19 amino acids. Germline V gene sequence: CDR1 LGHDT, CDR2 YNNKEL (reference sequence). The CDR3 coding sequence is TGTGCCAGCAGCCAAGGGACTAGCGGTTTAATACGCTCCTACAATGAGCAGTTCTTC. Amino acids: CASSQGTSGLIRSYNEQFF.

V gene TRBV7-9 combines with J gene TRBJ1-2, with 8 nucleotides matching TRBD1. The CDR3 is 14 residues long. Germline lookup yields CDR1 SEHNR and CDR2 FQNEAQ (reference sequence). V shed 3 bases, J shed 6 bases, and the junction held 6 bases outside the gene matches. The CDR3 here is CASSLDRVSDGYTF. The CDR3 DNA follows: TGTGCCAGCAGCTTGGACAGGGTTTCGGATGGCTACACCTTC.